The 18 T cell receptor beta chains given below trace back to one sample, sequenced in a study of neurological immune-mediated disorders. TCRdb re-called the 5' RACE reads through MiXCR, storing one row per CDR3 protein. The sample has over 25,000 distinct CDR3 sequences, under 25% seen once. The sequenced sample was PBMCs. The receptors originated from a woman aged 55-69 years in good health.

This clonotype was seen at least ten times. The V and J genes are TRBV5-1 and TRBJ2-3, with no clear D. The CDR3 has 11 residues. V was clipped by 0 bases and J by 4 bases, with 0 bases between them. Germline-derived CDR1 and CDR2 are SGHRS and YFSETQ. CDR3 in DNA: TGCGCCAGCAGCTTGGCAGATACGCAGTATTTT. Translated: CASSLADTQYF.

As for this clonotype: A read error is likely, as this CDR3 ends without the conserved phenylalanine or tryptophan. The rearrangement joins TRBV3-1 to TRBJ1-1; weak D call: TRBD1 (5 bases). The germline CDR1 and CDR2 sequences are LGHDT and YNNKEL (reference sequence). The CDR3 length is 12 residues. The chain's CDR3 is CANSQGWTEAFL. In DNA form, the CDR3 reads TGTGCCAACAGCCAGGGCTGGACTGAAGCTTTCTTA.

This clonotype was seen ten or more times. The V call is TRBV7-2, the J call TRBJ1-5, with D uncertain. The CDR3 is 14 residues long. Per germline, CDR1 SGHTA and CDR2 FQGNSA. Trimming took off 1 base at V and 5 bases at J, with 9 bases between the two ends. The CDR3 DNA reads TGTGCCAGCAGCTTAGGTCCCTCGGATCAGCCCCAGCATTTT. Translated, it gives CASSLGPSDQPQHF. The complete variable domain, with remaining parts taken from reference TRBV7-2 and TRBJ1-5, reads GAGVSQSPSNKVTEKGKDVELRCDPISGHTALYWYRQSLGQGLEFLIYFQGNSAPDKSGLPSDRFSAERTGGSVSTLTIQRTQQEDSAVYLCASSLGPSDQPQHFGDGTRLSIL.

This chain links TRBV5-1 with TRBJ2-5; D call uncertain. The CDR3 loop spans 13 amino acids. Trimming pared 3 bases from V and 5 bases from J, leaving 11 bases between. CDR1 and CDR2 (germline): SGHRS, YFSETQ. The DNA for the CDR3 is TGCGCCAGCAGCTCAATCGCCAGTGAGACCCAGTACTTC. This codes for CASSSIASETQYF. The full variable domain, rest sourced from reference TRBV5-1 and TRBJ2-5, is KAGVTQTPRYLIKTRGQQVTLSCSPISGHRSVSWYQQTPGQGLQFLFEYFSETQRNKGNFPGRFSGRQFSNSRSEMNVSTLELGDSALYLCASSSIASETQYFGPGTRLLVL.

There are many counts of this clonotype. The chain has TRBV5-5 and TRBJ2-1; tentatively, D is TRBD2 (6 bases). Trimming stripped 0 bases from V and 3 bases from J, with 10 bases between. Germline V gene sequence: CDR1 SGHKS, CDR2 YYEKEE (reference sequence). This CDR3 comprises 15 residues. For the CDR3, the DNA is TGTGCCAGCAGCTTGGGAACTAGCCTCTACAATGAGCAGTTCTTC. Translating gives CASSLGTSLYNEQFF.

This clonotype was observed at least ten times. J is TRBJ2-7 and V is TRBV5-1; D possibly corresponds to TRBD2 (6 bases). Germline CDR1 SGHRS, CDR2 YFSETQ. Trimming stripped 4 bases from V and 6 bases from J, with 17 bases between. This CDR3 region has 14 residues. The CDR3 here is CASSLAAGPSEQYF. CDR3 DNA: TGCGCCAGCAGCCTTGCGGCGGGACCCTCCGAGCAGTACTTC.

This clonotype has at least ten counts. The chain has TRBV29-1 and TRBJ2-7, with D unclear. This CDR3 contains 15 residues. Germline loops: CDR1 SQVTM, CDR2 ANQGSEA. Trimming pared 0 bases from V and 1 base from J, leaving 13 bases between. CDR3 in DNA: TGCAGCGTTGAAGAGGTCGGAGACTCTTCCTACGAGCAGTACTTC. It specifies CSVEEVGDSSYEQYF.

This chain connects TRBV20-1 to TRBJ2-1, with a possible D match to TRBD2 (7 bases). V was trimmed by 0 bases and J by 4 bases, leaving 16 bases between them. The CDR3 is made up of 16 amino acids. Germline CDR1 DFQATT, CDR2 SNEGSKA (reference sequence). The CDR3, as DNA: TGCAGTGCTAGAGAGGGGGGGGGCCCTGGTTACAATGAGCAGTTCTTC. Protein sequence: CSAREGGGPGYNEQFF.

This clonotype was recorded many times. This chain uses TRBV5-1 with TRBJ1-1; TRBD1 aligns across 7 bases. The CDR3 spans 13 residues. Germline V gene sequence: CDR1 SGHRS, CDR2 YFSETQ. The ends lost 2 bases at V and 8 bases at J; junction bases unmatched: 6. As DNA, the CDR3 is TGCGCCAGCAGCTTTGAGGGACAGACCGAAGCTTTCTTT. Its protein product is CASSFEGQTEAFF.

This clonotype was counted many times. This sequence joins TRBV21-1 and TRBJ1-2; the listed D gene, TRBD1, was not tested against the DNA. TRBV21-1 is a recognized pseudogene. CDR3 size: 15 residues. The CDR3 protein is CASSTNTPGQYGYTF. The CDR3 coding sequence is TGTGCCAGCAGCACAAACACGCCGGGACAGTATGGCTACACCTTC.

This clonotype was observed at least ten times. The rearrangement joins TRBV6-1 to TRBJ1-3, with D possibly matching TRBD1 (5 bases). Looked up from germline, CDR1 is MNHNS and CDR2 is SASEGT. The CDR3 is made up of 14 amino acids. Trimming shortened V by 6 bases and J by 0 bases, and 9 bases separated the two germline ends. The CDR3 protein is CASSRDFSGNTIYF. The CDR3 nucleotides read TGTGCCAGCAGCCGGGACTTCTCTGGAAACACCATATATTTT.

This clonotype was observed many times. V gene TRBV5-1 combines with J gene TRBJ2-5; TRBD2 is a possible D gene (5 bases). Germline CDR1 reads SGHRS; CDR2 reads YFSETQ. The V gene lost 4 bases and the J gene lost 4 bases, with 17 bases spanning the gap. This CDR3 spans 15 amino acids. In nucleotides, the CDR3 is TGCGCCAGCAGCAAAAGTACCCTCCGGGGAGAGACCCAGTACTTC. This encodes CASSKSTLRGETQYF. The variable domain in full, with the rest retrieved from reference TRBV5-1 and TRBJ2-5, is KAGVTQTPRYLIKTRGQQVTLSCSPISGHRSVSWYQQTPGQGLQFLFEYFSETQRNKGNFPGRFSGRQFSNSRSEMNVSTLELGDSALYLCASSKSTLRGETQYFGPGTRLLVL.

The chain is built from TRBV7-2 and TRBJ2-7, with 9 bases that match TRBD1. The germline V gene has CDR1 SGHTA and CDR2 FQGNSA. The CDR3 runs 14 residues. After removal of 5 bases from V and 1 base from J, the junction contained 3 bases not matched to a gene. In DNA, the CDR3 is TGTGCCAGCAGCCGGGACAGGGTTTCCTACGAGCAGTACTTC. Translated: CASSRDRVSYEQYF.

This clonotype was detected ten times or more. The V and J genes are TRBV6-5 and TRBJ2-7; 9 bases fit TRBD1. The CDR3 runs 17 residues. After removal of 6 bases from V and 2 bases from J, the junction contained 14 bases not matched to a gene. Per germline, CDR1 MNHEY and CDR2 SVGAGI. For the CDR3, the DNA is TGTGCCAGCAGCCCCACGAAACAGGGGGCAGTCCCCTACGAGCAGTACTTC. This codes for CASSPTKQGAVPYEQYF.

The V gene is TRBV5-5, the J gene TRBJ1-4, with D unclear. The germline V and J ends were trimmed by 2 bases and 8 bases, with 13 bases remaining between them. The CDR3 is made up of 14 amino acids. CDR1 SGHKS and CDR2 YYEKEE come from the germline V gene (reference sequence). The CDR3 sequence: CASSFGPQEEKLFF. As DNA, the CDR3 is TGTGCCAGCAGCTTTGGACCCCAGGAAGAAAAACTGTTTTTT.

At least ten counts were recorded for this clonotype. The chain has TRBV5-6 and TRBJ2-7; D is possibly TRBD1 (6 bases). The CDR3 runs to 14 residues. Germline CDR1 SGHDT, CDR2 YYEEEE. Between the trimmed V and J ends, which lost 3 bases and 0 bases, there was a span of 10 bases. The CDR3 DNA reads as TGTGCCAGCAGCTATTACAGGGACTCCTACGAGCAGTACTTC. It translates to CASSYYRDSYEQYF.

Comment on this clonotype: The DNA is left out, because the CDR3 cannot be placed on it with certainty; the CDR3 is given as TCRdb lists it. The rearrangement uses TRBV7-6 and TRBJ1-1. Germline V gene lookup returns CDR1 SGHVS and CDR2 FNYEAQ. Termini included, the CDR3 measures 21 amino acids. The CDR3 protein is CASSFYICSAGGGALNTEAFF.

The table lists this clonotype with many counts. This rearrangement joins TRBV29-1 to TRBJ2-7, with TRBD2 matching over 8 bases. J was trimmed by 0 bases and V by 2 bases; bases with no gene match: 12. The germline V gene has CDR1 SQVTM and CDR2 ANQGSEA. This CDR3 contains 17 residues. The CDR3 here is CSVERGGKTPSSYEQYF. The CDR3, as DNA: TGCAGCGTTGAACGGGGGGGGAAAACCCCCTCCTCCTACGAGCAGTACTTC.